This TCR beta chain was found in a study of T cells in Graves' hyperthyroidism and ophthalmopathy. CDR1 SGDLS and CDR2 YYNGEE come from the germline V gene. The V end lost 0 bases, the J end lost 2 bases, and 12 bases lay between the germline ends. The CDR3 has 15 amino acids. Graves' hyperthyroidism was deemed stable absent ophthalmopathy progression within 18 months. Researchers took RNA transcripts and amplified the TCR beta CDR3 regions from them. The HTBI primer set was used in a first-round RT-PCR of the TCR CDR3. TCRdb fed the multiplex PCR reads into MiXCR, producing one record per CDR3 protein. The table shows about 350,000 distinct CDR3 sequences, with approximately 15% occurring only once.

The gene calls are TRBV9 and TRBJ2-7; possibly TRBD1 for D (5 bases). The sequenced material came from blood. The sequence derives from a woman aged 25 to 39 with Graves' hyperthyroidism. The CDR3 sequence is CASSVEAGSPYEQYF. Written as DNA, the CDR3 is TGTGCCAGCAGCGTAGAGGCAGGGTCCCCCTACGAGCAGTACTTC. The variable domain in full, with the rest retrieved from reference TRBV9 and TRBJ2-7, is DSGVTQTPKHLITATGQRVTLRCSPRSGDLSVYWYQQSLDQGLQFLIQYYNGEERAKGNILERFSAQQFPDLHSELNLSSLELGDSALYFCASSVEAGSPYEQYFGPGTRLTVT.